The subject of this entry is one T cell receptor beta chain. The table came from immunoSEQ multiplex PCR; TCRdb's copy has only in-frame clones and leaves some out. The sample has approximately 270,000 clones; 85% to 90% are singletons. This specimen belongs to a study of blood T cell repertoires in COVID-19. The TCR originated in a woman aged 25 to 39 with acute COVID-19. What was sequenced was PBMCs or T cells enriched from blood (not recorded which).

CDR3 DNA: TGTGCCAGCGGATGGACAGTCGAAGAGACCCAGTACTTC. Protein: CASGWTVEETQYF. The chain links TRBV6-5 to TRBJ2-5; D is possibly TRBD1 (6 bases). There are 13 residues in the CDR3. The V end was cut by 8 bases, the J end by 3 bases, with 13 bases between. Germline V CDR1 and CDR2: MNHEY, SVGAGI.